This T cell receptor (beta chain) was captured in a study of blood T cell repertoires in COVID-19. Looking at the study overall: The United States, Italy and Spain provided the acute and convalescent COVID-19 samples. The cDNA or gDNA used as material had been derived from T cells, B-cell-depleted T cells, or PBMCs.

The Seattle site enrolled patients during active infection and followed them longitudinally. Source study methods: The authors estimated nucleated cell counts from reference gene primer amplification. The data were produced by immunoSEQ multiplex PCR, yet TCRdb's version contains in-frame clones alone and is incomplete. From that table come the V and J calls and clone size; the DNA was used to work out D and trimming. Altogether over 400,000 clones are present, roughly nine tenths being singletons, with the ten largest covering under 8.5%. The sequenced sample consisted of peripheral blood. The receptor was derived from a woman between 50 and 59 years old with COVID-19, enrolled during active disease.

The CDR3 loop is CASSLGALSTDTQYF. In DNA form, the CDR3 reads TGTGCCAGCAGCTTAGGGGCTCTCTCCACAGATACGCAGTATTTT. The chain uses TRBV5-4 and TRBJ2-3; perhaps TRBD1 as D (5 bases). This CDR3 spans 15 amino acids. The V gene's germline CDR1 is SGHNT and CDR2 YYREEE (reference sequence). V was trimmed by 2 bases and J by 2 bases, leaving 12 bases between them.